In this sample, the clone carrying this T cell receptor beta chain turned up many times. CDR1 LNHDA and CDR2 SQIVND come from the germline V gene (reference sequence). V lost 4 bases, J lost 4 bases, and 17 bases lay in between. CDR3 length: 15 residues. The source of the sample is a study of HIV-infected patients and healthy controls. cDNA was made from approximately 500 ng RNA using alpha and beta constant primers. Alpha and beta chain libraries were made separately by chain-specific third strand synthesis with multiplexing indices. Using its own MiXCR run on the 5' RACE reads, TCRdb lists one record per CDR3 protein. The sample holds some 10,000 distinct CDR3 sequences; roughly a tenth are singletons and the top ten take over 15%. Whole blood was used without fractionation, so all unsorted peripheral T cells were included.

The rearrangement links TRBV19 to TRBJ2-7; D is undetermined. The sequenced sample was blood, obtained before antiretroviral therapy. This clonotype was sampled from an adult with HIV infection. DNA of the CDR3: TGTGCCAGTAGTACCCTCGAATCTCCATATTACGAGCAGTACTTC. It yields the protein CASSTLESPYYEQYF.